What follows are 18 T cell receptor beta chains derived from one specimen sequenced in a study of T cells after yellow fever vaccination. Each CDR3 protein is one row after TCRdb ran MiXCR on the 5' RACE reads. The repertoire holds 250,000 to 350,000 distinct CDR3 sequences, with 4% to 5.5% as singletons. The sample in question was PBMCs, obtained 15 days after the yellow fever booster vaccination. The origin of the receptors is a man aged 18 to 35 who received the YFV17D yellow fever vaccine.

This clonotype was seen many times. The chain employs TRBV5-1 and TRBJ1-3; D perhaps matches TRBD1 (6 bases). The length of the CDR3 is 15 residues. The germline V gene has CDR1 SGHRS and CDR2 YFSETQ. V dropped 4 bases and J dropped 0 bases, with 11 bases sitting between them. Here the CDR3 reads CASSQGQSSGNTIYF. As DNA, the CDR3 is TGCGCCAGCAGCCAGGGGCAAAGCTCTGGAAACACCATATATTTT.

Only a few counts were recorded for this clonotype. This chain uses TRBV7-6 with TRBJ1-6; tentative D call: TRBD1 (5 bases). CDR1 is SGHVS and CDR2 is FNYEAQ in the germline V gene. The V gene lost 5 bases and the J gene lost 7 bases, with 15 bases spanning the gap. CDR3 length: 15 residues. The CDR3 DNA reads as TGTGCCAGCAGCCCACTGGACAAAGGGAATTCACCCCTCCACTTT. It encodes CASSPLDKGNSPLHF.

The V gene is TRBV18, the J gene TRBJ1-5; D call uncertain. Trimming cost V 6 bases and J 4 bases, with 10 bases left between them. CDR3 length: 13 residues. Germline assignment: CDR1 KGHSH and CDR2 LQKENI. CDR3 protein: CASSSGENQPQHF. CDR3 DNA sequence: TGTGCCAGCTCGTCGGGAGAGAATCAGCCCCAGCATTTT.

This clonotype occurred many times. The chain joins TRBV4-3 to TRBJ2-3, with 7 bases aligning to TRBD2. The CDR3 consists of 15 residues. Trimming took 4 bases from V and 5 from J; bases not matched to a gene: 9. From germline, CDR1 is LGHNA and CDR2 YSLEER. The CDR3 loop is CASSPQGGAGDTQYF. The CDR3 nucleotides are TGCGCCAGCAGCCCCCAGGGAGGGGCCGGAGATACGCAGTATTTT.

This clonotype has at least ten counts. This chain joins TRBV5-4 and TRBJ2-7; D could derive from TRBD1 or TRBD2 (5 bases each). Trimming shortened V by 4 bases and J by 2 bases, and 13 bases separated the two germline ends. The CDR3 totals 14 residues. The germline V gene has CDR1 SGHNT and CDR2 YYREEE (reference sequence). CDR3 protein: CASSMPGRPYEQYV. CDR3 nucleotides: TGTGCCAGCAGCATGCCGGGACGGCCCTACGAGCAGTACGTC.

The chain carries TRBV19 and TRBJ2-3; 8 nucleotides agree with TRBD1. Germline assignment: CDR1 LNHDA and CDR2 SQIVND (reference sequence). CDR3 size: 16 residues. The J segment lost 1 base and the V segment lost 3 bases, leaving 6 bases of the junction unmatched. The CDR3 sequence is CASSMRPGQGTDTQYF. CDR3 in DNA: TGTGCCAGTAGTATGCGCCCGGGACAGGGCACAGATACGCAGTATTTT.

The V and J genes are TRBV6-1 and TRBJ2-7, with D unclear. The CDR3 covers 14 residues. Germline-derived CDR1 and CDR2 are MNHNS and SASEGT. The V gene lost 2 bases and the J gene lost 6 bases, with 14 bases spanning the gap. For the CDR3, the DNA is TGTGCCAGCAGTGAAAGTGATGGTTTGGGCGAGCAGTACTTC. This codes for CASSESDGLGEQYF.

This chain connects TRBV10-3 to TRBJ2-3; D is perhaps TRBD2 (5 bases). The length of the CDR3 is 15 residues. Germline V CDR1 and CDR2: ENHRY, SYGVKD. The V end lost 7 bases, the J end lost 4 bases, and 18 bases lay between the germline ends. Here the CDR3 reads CAIKVSPGMADTQYF. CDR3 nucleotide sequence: TGTGCCATCAAGGTCTCGCCGGGGATGGCAGATACGCAGTATTTT.

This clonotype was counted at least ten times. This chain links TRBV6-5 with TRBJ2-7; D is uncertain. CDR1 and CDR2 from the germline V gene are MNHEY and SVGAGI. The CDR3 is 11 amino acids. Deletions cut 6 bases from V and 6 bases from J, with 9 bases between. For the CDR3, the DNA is TGTGCCAGCAGAAACTGGGGCGAGCAGTACTTC. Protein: CASRNWGEQYF.

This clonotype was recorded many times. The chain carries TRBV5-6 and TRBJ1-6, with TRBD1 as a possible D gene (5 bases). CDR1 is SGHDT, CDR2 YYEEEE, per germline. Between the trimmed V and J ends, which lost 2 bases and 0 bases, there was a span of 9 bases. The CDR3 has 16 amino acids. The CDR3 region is CASSLSGSSYNSPLHF. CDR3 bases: TGTGCCAGCAGCTTATCAGGGAGCTCCTATAATTCACCCCTCCACTTT.

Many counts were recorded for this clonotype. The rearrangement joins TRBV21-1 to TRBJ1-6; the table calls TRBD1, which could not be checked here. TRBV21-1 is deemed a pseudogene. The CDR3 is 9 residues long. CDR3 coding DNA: TGTGCCATACCGGGGCCCCTCCACTTT. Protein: CAIPGPLHF.

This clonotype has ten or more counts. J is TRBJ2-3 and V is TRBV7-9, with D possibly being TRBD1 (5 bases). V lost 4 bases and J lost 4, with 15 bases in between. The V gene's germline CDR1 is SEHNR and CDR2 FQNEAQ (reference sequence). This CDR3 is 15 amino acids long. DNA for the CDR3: TGTGCCAGCAGCTACGGACAAGTCCTTTCAGATACGCAGTATTTT. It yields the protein CASSYGQVLSDTQYF.

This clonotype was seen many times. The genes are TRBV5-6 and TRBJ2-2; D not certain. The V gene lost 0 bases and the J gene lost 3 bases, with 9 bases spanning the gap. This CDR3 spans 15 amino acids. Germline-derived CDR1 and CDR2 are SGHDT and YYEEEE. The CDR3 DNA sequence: TGTGCCAGCAGCTTGGAGGTCGCCGACACCGGGGAGCTGTTTTTT. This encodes CASSLEVADTGELFF.

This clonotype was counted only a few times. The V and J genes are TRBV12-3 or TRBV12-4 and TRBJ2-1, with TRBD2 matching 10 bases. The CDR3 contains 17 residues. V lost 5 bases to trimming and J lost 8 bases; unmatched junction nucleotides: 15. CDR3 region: CASSAGLLSGGAHEQFF. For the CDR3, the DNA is TGTGCCAGCAGTGCCGGCCTCCTCAGCGGGGGGGCCCATGAGCAGTTCTTC.

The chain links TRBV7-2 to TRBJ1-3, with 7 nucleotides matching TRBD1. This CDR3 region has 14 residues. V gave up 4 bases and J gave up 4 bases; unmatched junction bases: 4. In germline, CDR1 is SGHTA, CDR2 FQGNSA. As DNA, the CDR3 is TGTGCCAGCAGCTCGATGACAGGGGGAAACACCATATATTTT. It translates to CASSSMTGGNTIYF. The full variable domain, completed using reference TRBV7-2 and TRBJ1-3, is GAGVSQSPSNKVTEKGKDVELRCDPISGHTALYWYRQSLGQGLEFLIYFQGNSAPDKSGLPSDRFSAERTGGSVSTLTIQRTQQEDSAVYLCASSSMTGGNTIYFGEGSWLTVV.

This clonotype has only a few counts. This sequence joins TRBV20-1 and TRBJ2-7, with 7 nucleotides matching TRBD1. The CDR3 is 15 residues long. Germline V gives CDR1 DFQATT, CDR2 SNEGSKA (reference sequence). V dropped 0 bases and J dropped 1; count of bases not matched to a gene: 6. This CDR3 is CSARDLGRGSYEQYF. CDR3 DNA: TGCAGTGCTAGAGATCTAGGCAGGGGGTCCTACGAGCAGTACTTC.

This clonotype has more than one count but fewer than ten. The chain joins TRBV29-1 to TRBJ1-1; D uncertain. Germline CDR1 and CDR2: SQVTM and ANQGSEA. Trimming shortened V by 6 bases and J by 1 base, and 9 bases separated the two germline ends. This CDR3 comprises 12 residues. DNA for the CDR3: TGCAGCGTAAGCCGAACGAACACTGAAGCTTTCTTT. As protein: CSVSRTNTEAFF.

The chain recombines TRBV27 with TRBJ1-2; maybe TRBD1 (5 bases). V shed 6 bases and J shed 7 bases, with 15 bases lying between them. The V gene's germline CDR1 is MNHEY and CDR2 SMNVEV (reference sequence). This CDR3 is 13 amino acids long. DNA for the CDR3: TGTGCCAGCAGGCATACAGGTTCCTCTGGCTACACCTTC. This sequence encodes CASRHTGSSGYTF.